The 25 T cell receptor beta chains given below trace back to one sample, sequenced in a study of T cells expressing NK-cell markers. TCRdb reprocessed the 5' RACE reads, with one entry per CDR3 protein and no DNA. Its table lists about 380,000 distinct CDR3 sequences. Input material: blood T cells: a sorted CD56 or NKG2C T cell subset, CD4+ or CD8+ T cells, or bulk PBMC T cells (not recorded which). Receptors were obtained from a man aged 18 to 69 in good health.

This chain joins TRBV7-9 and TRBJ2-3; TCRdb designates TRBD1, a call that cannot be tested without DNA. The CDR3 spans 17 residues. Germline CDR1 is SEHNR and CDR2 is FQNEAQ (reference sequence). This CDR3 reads CASKPQDRVIVADTQYF. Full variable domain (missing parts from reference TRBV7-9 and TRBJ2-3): DTGVSQNPRHKITKRGQNVTFRCDPISEHNRLYWYRQTLGQGPEFLTYFQNEAQLEKSRLLSDRFSAERPKGSFSTLEIQRTEQGDSAMYLCASKPQDRVIVADTQYFGPGTRLTVL.

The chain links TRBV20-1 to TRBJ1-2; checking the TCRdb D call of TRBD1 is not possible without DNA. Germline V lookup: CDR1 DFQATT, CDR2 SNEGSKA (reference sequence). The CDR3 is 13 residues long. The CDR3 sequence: CSARVATGDGYTF.

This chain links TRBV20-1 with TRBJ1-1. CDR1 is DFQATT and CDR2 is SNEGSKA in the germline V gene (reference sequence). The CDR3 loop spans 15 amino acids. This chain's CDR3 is CSARQPGQANTEAFF.

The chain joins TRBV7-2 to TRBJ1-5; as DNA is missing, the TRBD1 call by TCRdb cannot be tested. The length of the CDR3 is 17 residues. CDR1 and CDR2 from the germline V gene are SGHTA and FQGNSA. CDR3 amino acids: CASSLGPPFHSNQPQHF.

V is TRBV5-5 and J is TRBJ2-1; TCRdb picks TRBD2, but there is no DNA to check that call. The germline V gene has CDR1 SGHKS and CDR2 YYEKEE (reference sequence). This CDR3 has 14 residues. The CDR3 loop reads CASSPRRILNEQFF.

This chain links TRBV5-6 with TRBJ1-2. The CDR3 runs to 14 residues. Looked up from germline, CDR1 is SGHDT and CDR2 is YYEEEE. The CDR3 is CASSLQGNNYGYTF.

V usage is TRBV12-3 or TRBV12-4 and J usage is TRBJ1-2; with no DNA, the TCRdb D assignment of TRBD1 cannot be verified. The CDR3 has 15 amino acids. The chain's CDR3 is CASSPDRGAYYGYTF.

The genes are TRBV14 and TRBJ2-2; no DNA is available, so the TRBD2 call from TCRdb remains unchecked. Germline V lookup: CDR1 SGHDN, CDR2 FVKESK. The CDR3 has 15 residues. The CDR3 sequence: CASSQKGLATGELFF.

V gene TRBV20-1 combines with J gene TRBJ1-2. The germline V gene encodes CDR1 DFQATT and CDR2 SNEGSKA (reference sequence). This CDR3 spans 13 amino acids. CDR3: CSALPSTGYGYTF.

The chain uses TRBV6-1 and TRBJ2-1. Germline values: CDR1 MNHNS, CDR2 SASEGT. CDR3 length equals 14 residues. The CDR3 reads CASIERASYNEQFF.

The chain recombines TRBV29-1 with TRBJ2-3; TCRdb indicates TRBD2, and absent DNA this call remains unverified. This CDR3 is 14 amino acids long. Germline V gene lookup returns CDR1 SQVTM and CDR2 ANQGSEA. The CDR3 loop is CSGSTSGVADTQYF.

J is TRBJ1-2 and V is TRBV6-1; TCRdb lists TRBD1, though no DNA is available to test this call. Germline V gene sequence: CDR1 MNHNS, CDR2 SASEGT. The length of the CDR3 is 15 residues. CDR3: CASSDNRQGTRGYTF.

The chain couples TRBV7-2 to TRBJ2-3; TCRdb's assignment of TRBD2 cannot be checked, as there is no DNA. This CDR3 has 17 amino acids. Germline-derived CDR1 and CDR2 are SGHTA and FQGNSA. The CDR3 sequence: CASSLVQRGAYTDTQYF.

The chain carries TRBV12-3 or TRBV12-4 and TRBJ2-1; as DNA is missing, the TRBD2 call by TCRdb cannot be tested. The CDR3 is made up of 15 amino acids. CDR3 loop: CASSLHSSGPNEQFF.

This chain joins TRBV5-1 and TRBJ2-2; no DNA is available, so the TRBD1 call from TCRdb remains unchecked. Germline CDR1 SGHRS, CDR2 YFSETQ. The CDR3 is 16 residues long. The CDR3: CASSLRDREGPGELFF.

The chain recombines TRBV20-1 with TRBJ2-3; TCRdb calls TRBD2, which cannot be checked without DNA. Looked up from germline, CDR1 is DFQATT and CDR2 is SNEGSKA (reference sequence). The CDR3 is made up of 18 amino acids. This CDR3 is CSAELTSGALSSTDTQYF.

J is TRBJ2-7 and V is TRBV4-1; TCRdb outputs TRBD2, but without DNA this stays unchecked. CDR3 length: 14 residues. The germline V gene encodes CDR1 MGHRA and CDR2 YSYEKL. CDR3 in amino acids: CASREARGSYEQYF.

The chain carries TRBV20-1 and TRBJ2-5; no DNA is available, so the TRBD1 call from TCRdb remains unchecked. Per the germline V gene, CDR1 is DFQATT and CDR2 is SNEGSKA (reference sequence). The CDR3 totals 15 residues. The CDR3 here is CSASRGGGAWETQYF.

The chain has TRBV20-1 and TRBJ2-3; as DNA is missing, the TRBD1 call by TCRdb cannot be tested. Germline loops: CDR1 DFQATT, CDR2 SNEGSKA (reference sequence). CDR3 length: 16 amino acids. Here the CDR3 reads CSARGGAGSSTDTQYF.

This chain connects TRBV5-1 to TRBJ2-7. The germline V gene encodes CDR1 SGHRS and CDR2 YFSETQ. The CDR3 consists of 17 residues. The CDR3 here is CASSLSNSYRSSYEQYF.

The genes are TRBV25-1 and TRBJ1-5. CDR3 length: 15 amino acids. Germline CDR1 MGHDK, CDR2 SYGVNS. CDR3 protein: CASSDRYYSNQPQHF.

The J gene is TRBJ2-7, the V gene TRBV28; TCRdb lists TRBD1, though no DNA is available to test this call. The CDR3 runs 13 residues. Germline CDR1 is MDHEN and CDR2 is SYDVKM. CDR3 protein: CASRTGPQPEQYF.

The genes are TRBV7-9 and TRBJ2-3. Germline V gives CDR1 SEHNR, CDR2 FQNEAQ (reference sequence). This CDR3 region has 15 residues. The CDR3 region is CASSLGSPGTDTQYF. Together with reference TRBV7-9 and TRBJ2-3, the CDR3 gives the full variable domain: DTGVSQNPRHKITKRGQNVTFRCDPISEHNRLYWYRQTLGQGPEFLTYFQNEAQLEKSRLLSDRFSAERPKGSFSTLEIQRTEQGDSAMYLCASSLGSPGTDTQYFGPGTRLTVL.

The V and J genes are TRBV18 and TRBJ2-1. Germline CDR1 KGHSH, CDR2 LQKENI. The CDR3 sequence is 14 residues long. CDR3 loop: CASKHLGEPGEQFF.

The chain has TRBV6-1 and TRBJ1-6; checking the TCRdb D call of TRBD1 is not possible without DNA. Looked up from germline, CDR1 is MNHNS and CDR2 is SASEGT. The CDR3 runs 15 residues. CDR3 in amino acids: CGTGDPNSYNSPLHF.